The 8 T cell receptor beta chains reported below all come from one sample, sequenced in a study of blood T cells in healthy people across ages (dated by TCRdb to the mid-2010s). The method behind the library was 5' RACE. This sample was sequenced with an Illumina HiSeq 2500. A second about 7 to 11 cycle PCR used a sample-barcoded 5' primer and a J-beta primer mix. The public sequencing data were trimmed at Q25 with fastp and processed into clonotypes with MiXCR by TCRdb, which kept only in-frame beta chains. Every distinct CDR3 protein forms one entry, paired with its most common genes and DNA. This sample is represented by about a million distinct CDR3 sequences; around 46% of them were singletons. Of the sample, about an eighth is held by the ten largest clones. The sequencing input was blood. The receptor source for this set is a man younger than 45 in good health.

The chain carries TRBV2 and TRBJ2-4; D is unresolved. The J call is uncertain, as TRBJ2-7 better fits the DNA end. The CDR3 loop spans 14 amino acids. Germline values: CDR1 SNHLY, CDR2 FYNNEI. The CDR3 DNA reads TGTGCCAGCAGTCGGATGGAAAACTCCTACGAGCAGTACTTC. Translating it yields CASSRMENSYEQYF.

The chain combines TRBV9 with TRBJ2-5; D is uncertain. In germline, CDR1 is SGDLS, CDR2 YYNGEE. V lost 0 bases and J 3 bases, leaving 9 bases between the germline ends. The CDR3 length is 14 residues. CDR3 residues: CASSVAGSEETQYF. CDR3 DNA: TGTGCCAGCAGCGTAGCGGGCAGTGAAGAGACCCAGTACTTC.

This clonotype came up a few times. The gene calls are TRBV15 and TRBJ1-5; TRBD1 agrees at 7 bases. Per the germline V gene, CDR1 is LNHNV and CDR2 is YYDKDF (reference sequence). The length of the CDR3 is 15 residues. Trimming cost V 0 bases and J 7 bases; bases outside gene matches: 6. In DNA form, the CDR3 reads TGTGCCACCAGCAGAGATCTAGGCAGGGGGCAGCCCCAGCATTTT. This encodes CATSRDLGRGQPQHF.

V and J are TRBV10-3 and TRBJ1-1; D might be TRBD1 (6 bases). The germline V and J ends were trimmed by 6 bases and 1 base, with 9 bases remaining between them. Germline V gene data show CDR1 as ENHRY and CDR2 as SYGVKD. The CDR3 sequence is 13 residues long. The CDR3 here is CAIRVTGNTEAFF. Written as DNA, the CDR3 is TGTGCCATCAGGGTGACAGGGAACACTGAAGCTTTCTTT.

This clonotype has just a few counts. The chain joins TRBV24-1 to TRBJ2-6, with 8 positions matching TRBD1. The CDR3 consists of 19 residues. Trimming removed 6 bases from V and 0 bases from J; junction bases left unmatched: 12. Per germline, CDR1 KGHDR and CDR2 SFDVKD. CDR3 sequence (DNA): TGTGCCACCAGTAATCATCCGAGACAGGGGACCTCTGGGGCCAACGTCCTGACTTTC. Its translation is CATSNHPRQGTSGANVLTF.

The chain uses TRBV4-2 and TRBJ2-3; D call uncertain. The V end lost 0 bases, the J end lost 0 bases, and 10 bases lay between the germline ends. The CDR3 has 16 residues. In germline, CDR1 is LGHNA, CDR2 YNFKEQ. The CDR3 DNA follows: TGTGCCAGCAGCCAAGATTACGCGGTTAGCACAGATACGCAGTATTTT. Its protein product is CASSQDYAVSTDTQYF.

The CDR3 DNA sequence: TGCAGTGCTATGCGGGGGGCAAACAATGAGCAGTTCTTC. Its protein is CSAMRGANNEQFF. The rearrangement links TRBV20-1 to TRBJ2-1, with TRBD2 identical over 8 bases. V was pared by 4 bases and J by 5 bases, with 4 bases of the junction left unmatched. The CDR3 is made up of 13 amino acids. Germline assignment: CDR1 DFQATT and CDR2 SNEGSKA (reference sequence).

The chain couples TRBV7-2 to TRBJ2-2; either TRBD1 or TRBD2 may fit D (5 bases each). The CDR3 has 16 amino acids. Germline V CDR1 and CDR2: SGHTA, FQGNSA. V was clipped by 2 bases and J by 6 bases, with 16 bases between them. The CDR3 protein is CASSLRFRGGSGELFF. The CDR3 DNA reads TGTGCCAGCAGCTTAAGGTTTAGGGGCGGGTCCGGGGAGCTGTTTTTT.